Included here is one TCR beta chain sequence, with context. Its antigen is as yet unknown. As handled by the study authors: Junction-only sequences without quality scores were provided by ImmunoSEQ, so filtering was different. Assay: immunoSEQ multiplex PCR; the TCRdb copy retains only in-frame clones and omits some. The V and J calls and clone size are taken from that table; D and trimming were inferred from the DNA. The top ten hold 0.36% of the sample, which has about 2.4 million clones, 93% seen once. Trimming at V came to 5 bases and at J to 5 bases, leaving 6 bases not matched to a gene. CDR3 length: 14 amino acids. Germline CDR1 MDHEN, CDR2 SYDVKM. These data belong to a study of shared clonotypes between healthy human individuals. Across the study: Each donor contributed plates that comprised three CD4 naive, three CD4 memory, two CD8 naive and one CD8 memory. Study results and caveats: Large depth notwithstanding, sorted-subset sequencing proved incomplete by rarefaction.

Sequences were obtained from naive CD4+ T cells from PBMCs. Subset: CD45RA+ positively selected. This chain links TRBV28 with TRBJ2-7, with 10 nucleotides matching TRBD1. The sequence came from a man aged 18-30 years in good health. Some clones in this sample may be carry-over from other donors' samples. DNA for the CDR3: TGTGCCAGCAGTGAGGGACAGGGGACAAACGAGCAGTACTTC. It encodes CASSEGQGTNEQYF. The whole variable domain, remainder taken from reference TRBV28 and TRBJ2-7, is DVKVTQSSRYLVKRTGEKVFLECVQDMDHENMFWYRQDPGLGLRLIYFSYDVKMKEKGDIPEGYSVSREKKERFSLILESASTNQTSMYLCASSEGQGTNEQYFGPGTRLTVT.